This T cell receptor (beta chain) was retrieved from a study of T cells in Graves' hyperthyroidism and ophthalmopathy. General study findings and limits: Blood samples included most of the expanded thyroid clonotypes exceeding 0.001.

Trimming removed 3 bases from V and 3 bases from J; junction bases left unmatched: 4. This CDR3 is 15 amino acids long. Germline V gene data show CDR1 as KGHDR and CDR2 as SFDVKD. This clonotype was counted between two and nine times. Its antigen remains unknown. Absent ophthalmopathy progression within 18 months defined stable Graves' hyperthyroidism. The PBMCs had their origin in roughly 9.8 ml of fresh peripheral blood. RNA transcripts were the template for amplifying TCR beta CDR3 regions. An initial round of RT-PCR targeting the TCR CDR3 relied on the HTBI primer set. From the multiplex PCR reads, TCRdb called clonotypes with MiXCR, one entry per CDR3 protein. This sample carries about 200,000 distinct CDR3 sequences, roughly 18% of them seen once, and the ten largest clones take about 41%.

The TCR sequence derives from a man aged 35-49 years with Graves' hyperthyroidism. Source material: blood. The J gene is TRBJ2-1, the V gene TRBV24-1; the match to TRBD2 covers 7 bases. CDR3: CATSDGGGGYNEQFF. In nucleotides, the CDR3 is TGTGCCACCAGTGATGGGGGGGGTGGCTACAATGAGCAGTTCTTC.